Below, one T cell receptor (beta chain) is given with its context. What it recognizes is unknown. Libraries were prepared by immunoSEQ multiplex PCR; TCRdb keeps only in-frame clonotypes and omits some of them. The sample holds 95,000 to 100,000 clones, about 80% seen once. This entry comes from a study of OX40 agonist ivuxolimab in advanced cancers. A history of autoimmune disease or systemic immunosuppression excluded patients. Notes on the study in general: At doses 0.1 to 3.0 mg/kg, CD4+ and CD8+ clones expanded. Among the lowest levels of clonal expansion were found in partial responders at 0.1-3.0 mg/kg.

This specimen was CD4+ or CD8+ T cells sorted from blood, taken in a trial of the OX40 agonist ivuxolimab. This TCR was recovered from an adult with an advanced solid tumor such as melanoma, head and neck, liver or kidney cancer.

As DNA, the CDR3 is TGTGCCAGCAGCCTCATGGGGGGCTACGAGCAGTACTTC. It is translated as CASSLMGGYEQYF. This sequence joins TRBV11-3 and TRBJ2-7; D perhaps matches TRBD2 (6 bases). Trimming pared 5 bases from V and 3 bases from J, leaving 11 bases between. Germline V gene lookup returns CDR1 SGHNT and CDR2 YENEEA. CDR3 length: 13 amino acids.